Reported below is one TCR beta chain. This entry is derived from a study of cytomegalovirus exposure and HLA in healthy donors. Primers for the PCR totalled 60 Vbeta and 13 Jbeta. Method: immunoSEQ multiplex PCR; TCRdb's copy keeps in-frame clones and lacks some. The table shows around 98,000 clones, with under 75% occurring only once. V lost 9 bases, J lost 6 bases, and 3 bases stayed unmatched. The CDR3 extends over 13 amino acids. Germline-derived CDR1 and CDR2 are WSHSY and SAAADI. Input material: PBMCs. J is TRBJ2-1 and V is TRBV10-2, with 12 bases lining up with TRBD2. This clonotype originated in a female donor in good health and CMV-seronegative. The CDR3 DNA sequence: TGCGCCAGTCGACTAGCGGGAGCCAATGAGCAGTTCTTC. Its protein product is CASRLAGANEQFF.